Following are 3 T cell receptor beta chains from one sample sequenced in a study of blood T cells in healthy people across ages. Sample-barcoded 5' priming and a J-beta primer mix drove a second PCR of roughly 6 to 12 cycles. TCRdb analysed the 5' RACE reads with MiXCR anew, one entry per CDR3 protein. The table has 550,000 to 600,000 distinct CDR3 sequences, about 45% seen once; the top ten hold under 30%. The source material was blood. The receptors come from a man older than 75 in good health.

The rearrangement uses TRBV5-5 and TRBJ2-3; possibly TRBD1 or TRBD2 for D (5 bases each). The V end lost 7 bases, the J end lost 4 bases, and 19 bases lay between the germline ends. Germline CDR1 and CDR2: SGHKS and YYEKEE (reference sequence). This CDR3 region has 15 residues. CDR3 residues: CASASGTLGADTQYF. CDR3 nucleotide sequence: TGTGCCAGCGCCTCTGGGACGTTAGGCGCAGATACGCAGTATTTT.

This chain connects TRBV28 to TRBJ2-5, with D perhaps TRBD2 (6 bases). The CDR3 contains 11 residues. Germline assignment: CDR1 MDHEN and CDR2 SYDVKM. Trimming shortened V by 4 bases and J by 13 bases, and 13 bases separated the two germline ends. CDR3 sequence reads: CASSSDYERYF. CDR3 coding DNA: TGTGCCAGCAGTTCGGACTACGAGCGGTACTTC.

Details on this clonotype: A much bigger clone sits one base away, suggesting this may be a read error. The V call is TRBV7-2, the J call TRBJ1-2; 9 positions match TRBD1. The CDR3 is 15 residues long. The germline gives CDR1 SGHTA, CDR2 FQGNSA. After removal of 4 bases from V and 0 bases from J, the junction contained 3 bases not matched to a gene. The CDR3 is CASSSRDRANYGYTF. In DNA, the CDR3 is TGTGCCAGCAGCTCCCGGGACAGGGCTAACTATGGCTACACCTTC.